This T cell receptor (beta chain) is drawn from a study of cytomegalovirus exposure and HLA in healthy donors. Regarding the study as a whole: In terms of immune exposure information, only CMV serostatus was available. Later analysis showed most CMV-associated TCR beta chains appearing HLA-restricted. Rare sequences made up most TCRs, while some public TCRs were found in many donors. Indistinguishable V segments such as TRBV6-2 and TRBV6-3 were excluded.

About this clone itself: The antigen is unknown.

CDR1 SGHDT and CDR2 YYEEEE come from the germline V gene. Trimming shortened V by 1 base and J by 3 bases, and 16 bases separated the two germline ends. The CDR3 is 16 amino acids. 13 Jbeta primers and 60 Vbeta primers were used for the PCR. Clones were read by immunoSEQ multiplex PCR, and TCRdb kept only the in-frame ones, dropping some. The table lists 90,000 to 150,000 clones, around 67% of them singletons. The TCR sequence derives from a woman aged 40 to 49 in good health and CMV-seronegative. The genes are TRBV5-6 and TRBJ1-2, with TRBD1 as a possible D gene (5 bases). The sequenced sample was PBMCs. CDR3: CASSLNNQGLYYGYTF. The CDR3 bases are TGTGCCAGCAGCTTGAATAACCAGGGTCTTTACTATGGCTACACCTTC. Filled out from reference TRBV5-6 and TRBJ1-2, the complete variable domain reads DAGVTQSPTHLIKTRGQQVTLRCSPKSGHDTVSWYQQALGQGPQFIFQYYEEEERQRGNFPDRFSGHQFPNYSSELNVNALLLGDSALYLCASSLNNQGLYYGYTFGSGTRLTVV.